The 6 T cell receptor beta chains listed next were all sequenced from one sample in a study of PD-1 blockade in classical Hodgkin lymphoma. The time point is: cycle 4 day 1 (C4D1), after more than five weeks of nivolumab. Every patient experienced relapse after autologous stem cell transplantation, and brentuximab vedotin exposure varied. Here immunoSEQ multiplex PCR was the method, and the copy in TCRdb shows in-frame clones only, minus some. This sample has fewer than 45,000 clones, with 66% found just once. This specimen consisted of peripheral blood mononuclear cells (PBMCs), obtained before the fourth cycle of nivolumab. The receptors come from a human donor with classical Hodgkin lymphoma.

Concerning this clone itself: One base away lies a much larger clone, so this may be a sequencing read error. The chain has TRBV5-1 and TRBJ2-7, with D perhaps given as TRBD1 or TRBD2 (5 bases each). Germline assignment: CDR1 SGHRS and CDR2 YFSETQ. This CDR3 has 12 amino acids. Trimming shortened V by 1 base and J by 11 bases, and 13 bases separated the two germline ends. The CDR3 spells CASSLTGTQEYF. CDR3 in DNA: TGCGCCAGCAGCTTGACCGGGACGCAGGAGTACTTC.

Concerning this clone: Other DNA sequences in the sample encode the same CDR3. The rearrangement joins TRBV7-9 to TRBJ2-7, with TRBD1 identical over 9 bases. The germline gives CDR1 SEHNR, CDR2 FQNEAQ (reference sequence). The CDR3 has 13 residues. Trimming at V came to 5 bases and at J to 4 bases, leaving 3 bases not matched to a gene. The CDR3 spells CASSVGQGYEQYF. The CDR3 nucleotides read TGTGCCAGCAGCGTTGGACAGGGGTACGAGCAGTACTTC.

This sequence joins TRBV4-3 and TRBJ2-3; D is unclear. CDR1 and CDR2 (germline): LGHNA, YSLEER. The CDR3 runs 18 residues. The germline V and J ends were trimmed by 4 bases and 1 base, with 21 bases remaining between them. CDR3 nucleotide sequence: TGCGCCAGCAGCCCCTCCCGGCCCCCTAGTAGGGGCACAGATACGCAGTATTTT. Protein sequence: CASSPSRPPSRGTDTQYF.

This chain's CDR3 is CASVPGPRSTDTQYF. DNA for the CDR3: TGTGCCAGCGTACCGGGACCCAGGTCCACAGATACGCAGTATTTT. V is TRBV2 and J is TRBJ2-3, with D perhaps being TRBD1 or TRBD2 (5 bases each). The V end was cut by 8 bases, the J end by 2 bases, with 17 bases between. There are 15 residues in the CDR3. Germline assignment: CDR1 SNHLY and CDR2 FYNNEI.

This clone was recorded once. This chain joins TRBV29-1 and TRBJ1-1; no firm D call. The CDR3 runs 13 residues. The ends were cut back, 4 bases at V and 4 bases at J, with 13 bases in the middle. Per germline, CDR1 SQVTM and CDR2 ANQGSEA. CDR3 residues: CSVGGSKGTEAFF. Written as DNA, the CDR3 is TGCAGCGTTGGAGGGTCCAAGGGCACTGAAGCTTTCTTT.

This clone came up many times. The rearrangement joins TRBV7-2 to TRBJ2-7; 12 nucleotides line up with TRBD1. The CDR3 runs 17 residues. The J segment lost 0 bases and the V segment lost 5 bases, leaving 8 bases of the junction unmatched. Per germline, CDR1 SGHTA and CDR2 FQGNSA. This CDR3 reads CASSPTGTGGASYEQYF. CDR3 in DNA: TGTGCCAGCAGCCCCACCGGGACAGGGGGCGCCTCCTACGAGCAGTACTTC.